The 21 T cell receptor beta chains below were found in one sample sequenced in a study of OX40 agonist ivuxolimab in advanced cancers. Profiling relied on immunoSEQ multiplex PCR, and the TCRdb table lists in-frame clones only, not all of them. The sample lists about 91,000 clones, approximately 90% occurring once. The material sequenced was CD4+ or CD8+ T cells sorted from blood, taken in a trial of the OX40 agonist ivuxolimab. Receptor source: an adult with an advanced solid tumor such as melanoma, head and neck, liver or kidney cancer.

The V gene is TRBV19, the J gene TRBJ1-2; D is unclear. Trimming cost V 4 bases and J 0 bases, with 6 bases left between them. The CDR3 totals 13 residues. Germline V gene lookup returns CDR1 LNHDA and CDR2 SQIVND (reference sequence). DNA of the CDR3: TGTGCCAGTAGTAAGACATCTAACTATGGCTACACCTTC. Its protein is CASSKTSNYGYTF.

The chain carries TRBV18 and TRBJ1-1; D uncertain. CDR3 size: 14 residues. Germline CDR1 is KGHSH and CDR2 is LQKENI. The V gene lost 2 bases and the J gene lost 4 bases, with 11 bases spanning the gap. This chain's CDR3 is CASSPTSRSTEAFF. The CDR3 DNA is TGTGCCAGCTCACCAACCTCCCGTTCCACTGAAGCTTTCTTT.

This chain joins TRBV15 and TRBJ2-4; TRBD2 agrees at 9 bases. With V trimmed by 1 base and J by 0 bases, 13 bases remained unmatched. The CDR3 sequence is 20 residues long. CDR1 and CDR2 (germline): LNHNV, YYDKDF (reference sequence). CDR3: CATSRGSAREGSLAKNIQYF. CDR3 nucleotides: TGTGCCACCAGCAGAGGCTCCGCGCGGGAGGGATCCTTAGCCAAAAACATTCAGTACTTC.

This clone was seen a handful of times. The CDR3 loop reads CSVGTDDYEQYF. In DNA, the CDR3 is TGCAGCGTGGGGACAGATGATTACGAGCAGTACTTC. The gene calls are TRBV29-1 and TRBJ2-7; 7 bases agree with TRBD1. The V and J ends lost 6 bases and 4 bases, in that order; junction bases with no gene match: 6. Germline CDR1 SQVTM, CDR2 ANQGSEA. The CDR3 totals 12 residues.

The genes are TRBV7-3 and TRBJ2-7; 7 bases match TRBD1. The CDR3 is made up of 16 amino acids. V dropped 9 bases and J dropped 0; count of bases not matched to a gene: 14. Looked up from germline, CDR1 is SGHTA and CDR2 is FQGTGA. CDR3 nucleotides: TGTGCCAGATCCGGGACAGACTTGAGCGGCTCCTACGAGCAGTACTTC. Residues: CARSGTDLSGSYEQYF.

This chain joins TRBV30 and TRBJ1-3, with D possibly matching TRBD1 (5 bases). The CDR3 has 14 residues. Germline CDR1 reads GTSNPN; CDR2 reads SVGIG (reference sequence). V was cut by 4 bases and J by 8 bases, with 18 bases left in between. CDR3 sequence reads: CAWNRQPLSDTIYF. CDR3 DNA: TGTGCCTGGAATCGACAGCCCCTGAGCGACACCATATATTTT.

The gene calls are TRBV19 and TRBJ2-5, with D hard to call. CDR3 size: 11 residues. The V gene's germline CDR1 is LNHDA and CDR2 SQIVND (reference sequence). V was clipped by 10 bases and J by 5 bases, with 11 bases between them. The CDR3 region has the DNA TGTGCCACCCGACTTTGGGAGACCCAGTACTTC. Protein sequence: CATRLWETQYF.

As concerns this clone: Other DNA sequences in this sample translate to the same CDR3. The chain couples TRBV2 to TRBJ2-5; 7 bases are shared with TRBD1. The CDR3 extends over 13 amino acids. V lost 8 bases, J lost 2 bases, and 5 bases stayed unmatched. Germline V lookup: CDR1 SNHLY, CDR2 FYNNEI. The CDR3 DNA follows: TGTGCCAGCTCGGACAGGAGGCAAGAGACCCAGTACTTC. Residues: CASSDRRQETQYF.

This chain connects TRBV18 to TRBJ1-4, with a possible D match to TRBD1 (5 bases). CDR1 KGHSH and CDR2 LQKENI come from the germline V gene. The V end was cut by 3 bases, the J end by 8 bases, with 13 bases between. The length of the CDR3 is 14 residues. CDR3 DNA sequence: TGTGCCAGCTCACCCGGGACCCGGGAGGAAAAACTGTTTTTT. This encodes CASSPGTREEKLFF.

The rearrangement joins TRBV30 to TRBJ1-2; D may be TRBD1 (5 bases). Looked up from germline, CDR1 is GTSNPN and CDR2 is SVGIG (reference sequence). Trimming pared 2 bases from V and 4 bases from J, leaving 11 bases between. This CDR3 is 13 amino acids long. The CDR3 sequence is CAWSPQELYGYTF. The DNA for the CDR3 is TGTGCCTGGAGTCCACAGGAGCTCTATGGCTACACCTTC.

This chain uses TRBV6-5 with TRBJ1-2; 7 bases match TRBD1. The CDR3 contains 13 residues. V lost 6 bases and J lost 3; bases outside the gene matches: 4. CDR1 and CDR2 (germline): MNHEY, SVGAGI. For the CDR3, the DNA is TGTGCCAGCAGATCCGACAGGGACTATGGCTACACCTTC. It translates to CASRSDRDYGYTF.

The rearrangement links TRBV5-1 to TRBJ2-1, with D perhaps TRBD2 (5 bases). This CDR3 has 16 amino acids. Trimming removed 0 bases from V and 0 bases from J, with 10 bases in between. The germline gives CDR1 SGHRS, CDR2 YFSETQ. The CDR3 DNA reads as TGCGCCAGCAGCTTGGGAGGGAGTAGCTCCTACAATGAGCAGTTCTTC. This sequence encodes CASSLGGSSSYNEQFF. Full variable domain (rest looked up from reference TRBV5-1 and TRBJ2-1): KAGVTQTPRYLIKTRGQQVTLSCSPISGHRSVSWYQQTPGQGLQFLFEYFSETQRNKGNFPGRFSGRQFSNSRSEMNVSTLELGDSALYLCASSLGGSSSYNEQFFGPGTRLTVL.

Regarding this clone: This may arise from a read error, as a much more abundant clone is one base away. The CDR3 DNA reads as TGTGCCAGCAGGACAGGGGTGAACACTGAAGCTTTCTTT. Its protein product is CASRTGVNTEAFF. The chain employs TRBV6-1 and TRBJ1-1, with TRBD1 matching over 8 bases. Germline values: CDR1 MNHNS, CDR2 SASEGT. The CDR3 spans 13 residues. The trim removed 6 bases at V and 0 bases at J, leaving 0 bases unmatched.

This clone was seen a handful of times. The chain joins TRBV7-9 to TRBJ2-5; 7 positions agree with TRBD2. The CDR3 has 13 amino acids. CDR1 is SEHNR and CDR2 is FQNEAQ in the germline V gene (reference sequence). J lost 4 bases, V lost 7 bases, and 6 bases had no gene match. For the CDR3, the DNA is TGTGCCAGCATCCCGACGGGGGGAGAGACCCAGTACTTC. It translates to CASIPTGGETQYF.

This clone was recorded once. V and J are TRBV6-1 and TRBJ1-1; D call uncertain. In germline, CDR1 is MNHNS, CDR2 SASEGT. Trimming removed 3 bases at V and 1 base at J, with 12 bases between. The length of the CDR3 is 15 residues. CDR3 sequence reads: CASSDHSRPNTEAFF. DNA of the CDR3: TGTGCCAGCAGTGACCATAGTCGGCCGAACACTGAAGCTTTCTTT.

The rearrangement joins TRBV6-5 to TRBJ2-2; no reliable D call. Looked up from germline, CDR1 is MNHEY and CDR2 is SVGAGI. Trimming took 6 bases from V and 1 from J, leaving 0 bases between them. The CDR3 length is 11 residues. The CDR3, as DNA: TGTGCCAGCAGGAACACCGGGGAGCTGTTTTTT. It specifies CASRNTGELFF.

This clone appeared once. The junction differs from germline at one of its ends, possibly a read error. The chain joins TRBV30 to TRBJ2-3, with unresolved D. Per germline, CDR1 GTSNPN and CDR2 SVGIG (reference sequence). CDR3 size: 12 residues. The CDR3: CAWSVNADRQYF. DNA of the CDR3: TGTGCCTGGAGTGTAAACGCGGATAGGCAGTATTTT.

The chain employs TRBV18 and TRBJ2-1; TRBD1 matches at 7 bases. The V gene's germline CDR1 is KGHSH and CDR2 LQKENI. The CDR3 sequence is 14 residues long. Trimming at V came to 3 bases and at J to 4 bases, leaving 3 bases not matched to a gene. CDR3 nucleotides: TGTGCCAGCTCACCCCGGGACAGTTACAATGAGCAGTTCTTC. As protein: CASSPRDSYNEQFF.

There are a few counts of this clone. Here the CDR3 reads CASSYSGAVGEKLFF. The CDR3 nucleotides read TGTGCCAGCAGTTACTCGGGGGCGGTGGGTGAAAAACTGTTTTTT. The chain uses TRBV6-5 and TRBJ1-4, with D tentatively TRBD1 (6 bases). CDR3 length: 15 residues. Germline assignment: CDR1 MNHEY and CDR2 SVGAGI. Trimming removed 0 bases from V and 7 bases from J, with 12 bases in between.

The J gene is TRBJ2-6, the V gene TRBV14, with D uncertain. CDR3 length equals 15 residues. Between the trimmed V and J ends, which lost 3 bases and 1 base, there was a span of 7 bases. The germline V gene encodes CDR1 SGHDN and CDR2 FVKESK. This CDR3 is CASSHGVSGANVLTF. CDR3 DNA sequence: TGTGCCAGCAGCCATGGGGTATCTGGGGCCAACGTCCTGACTTTC.

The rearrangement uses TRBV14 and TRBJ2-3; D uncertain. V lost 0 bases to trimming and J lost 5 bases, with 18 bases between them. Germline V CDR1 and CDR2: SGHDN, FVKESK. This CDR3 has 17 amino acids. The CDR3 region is CASSQDKGYKVRDTQYF. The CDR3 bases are TGTGCCAGCAGCCAAGATAAGGGCTATAAGGTCCGAGATACGCAGTATTTT. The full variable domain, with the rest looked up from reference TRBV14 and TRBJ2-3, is EAGVTQFPSHSVIEKGQTVTLRCDPISGHDNLYWYRRVMGKEIKFLLHFVKESKQDESGMPNNRFLAERTGGTYSTLKVQPAELEDSGVYFCASSQDKGYKVRDTQYFGPGTRLTVL.